This T cell receptor (beta chain) originates from a study of type 1 regulatory T cells. Overall study context: T-allo10 is a Tr1-enriched, alloantigen-specific CD4 T cell product made in vitro.

As to this clonotype: What it binds is not known.

In TCRdb, the reads were re-called with MiXCR into one record per CDR3 protein. The sample holds approximately 72,000 distinct CDR3 sequences, around 68% seen once. The graft donor-derived T-allo10 cells reportedly recognize host alloantigens, are anergic, and suppress alloantigen-specifically. The CDR3 extends over 17 amino acids. Trimming removed 1 base from V and 0 bases from J, with 13 bases in between. Germline CDR1 reads SGHTA; CDR2 reads FQGNSA. The receptor was derived from a human donor in good health. The chain has TRBV7-2 and TRBJ1-3, with D uncertain. Sequenced: cultured T cells, either the whole culture or a sorted T cell fraction (not recorded which). Subset specified: Tr1-enriched cell product generated in vitro against host alloantigens. This CDR3 is CASSLGGARSSGNTIYF. CDR3 DNA sequence: TGTGCCAGCAGCTTAGGTGGCGCCCGTAGCTCTGGAAACACCATATATTTT.